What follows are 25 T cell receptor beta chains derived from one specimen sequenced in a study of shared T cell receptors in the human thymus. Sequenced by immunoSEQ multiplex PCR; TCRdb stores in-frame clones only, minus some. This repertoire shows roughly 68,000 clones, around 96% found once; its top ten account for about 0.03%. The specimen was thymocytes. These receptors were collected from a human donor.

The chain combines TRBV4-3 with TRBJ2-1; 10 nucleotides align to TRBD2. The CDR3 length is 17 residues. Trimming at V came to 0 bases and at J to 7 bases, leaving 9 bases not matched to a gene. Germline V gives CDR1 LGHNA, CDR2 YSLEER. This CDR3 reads CASSQESSGGALNEQFF. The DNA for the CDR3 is TGCGCCAGCAGCCAAGAGAGCAGCGGGGGGGCCTTGAATGAGCAGTTCTTC.

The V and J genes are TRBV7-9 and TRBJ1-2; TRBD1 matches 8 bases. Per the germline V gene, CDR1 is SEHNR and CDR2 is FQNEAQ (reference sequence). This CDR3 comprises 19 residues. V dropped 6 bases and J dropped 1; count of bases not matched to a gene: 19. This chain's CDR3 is CASRRDPIKKQGDNYGYTF. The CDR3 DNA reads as TGTGCCAGCAGAAGGGATCCAATCAAAAAACAGGGGGATAACTATGGCTACACCTTC. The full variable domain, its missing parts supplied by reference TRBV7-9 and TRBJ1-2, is DTGVSQNPRHKITKRGQNVTFRCDPISEHNRLYWYRQTLGQGPEFLTYFQNEAQLEKSRLLSDRFSAERPKGSFSTLEIQRTEQGDSAMYLCASRRDPIKKQGDNYGYTFGSGTRLTVV.

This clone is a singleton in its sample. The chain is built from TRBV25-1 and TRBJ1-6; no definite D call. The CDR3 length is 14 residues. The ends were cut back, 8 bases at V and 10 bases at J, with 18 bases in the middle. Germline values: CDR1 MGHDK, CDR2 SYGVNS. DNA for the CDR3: TGTGCCAGCGGAAGCCCACGAGGGCGGTCACCCCTCCACTTT. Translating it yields CASGSPRGRSPLHF.

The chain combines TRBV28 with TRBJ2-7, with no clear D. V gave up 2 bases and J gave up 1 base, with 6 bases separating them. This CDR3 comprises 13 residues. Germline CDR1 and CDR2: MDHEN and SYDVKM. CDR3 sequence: CASSLGASYEQYF. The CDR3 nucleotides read TGTGCCAGCAGTTTAGGAGCATCCTACGAGCAGTACTTC.

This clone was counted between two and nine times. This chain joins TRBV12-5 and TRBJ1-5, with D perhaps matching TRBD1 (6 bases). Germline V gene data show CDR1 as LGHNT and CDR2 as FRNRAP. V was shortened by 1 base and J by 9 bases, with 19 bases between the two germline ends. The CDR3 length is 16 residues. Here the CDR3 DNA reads TGTGCTAGTGGTTTGGCCCCCGGACAGCAGAGTGGGCCCCAGCATTTT. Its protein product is CASGLAPGQQSGPQHF.

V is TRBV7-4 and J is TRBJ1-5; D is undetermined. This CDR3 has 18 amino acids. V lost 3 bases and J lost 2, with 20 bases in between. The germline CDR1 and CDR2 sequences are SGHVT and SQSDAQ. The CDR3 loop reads CASSLWAAIKVGNQPQHF. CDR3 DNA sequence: TGTGCCAGCAGCTTGTGGGCAGCTATTAAAGTAGGCAATCAGCCCCAGCATTTT.

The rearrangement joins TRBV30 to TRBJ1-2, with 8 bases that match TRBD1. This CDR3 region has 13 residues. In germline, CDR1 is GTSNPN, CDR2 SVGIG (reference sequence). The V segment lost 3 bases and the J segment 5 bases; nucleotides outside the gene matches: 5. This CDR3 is CAWRGQVGYGYTF. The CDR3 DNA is TGTGCCTGGAGGGGACAGGTTGGGTATGGCTACACCTTC.

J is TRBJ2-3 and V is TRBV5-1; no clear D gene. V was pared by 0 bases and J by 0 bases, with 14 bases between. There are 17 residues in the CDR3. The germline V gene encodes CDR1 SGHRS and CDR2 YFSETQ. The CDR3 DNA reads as TGCGCCAGCAGCTTGGCCTCAGGAGACTCTAGCACAGATACGCAGTATTTT. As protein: CASSLASGDSSTDTQYF.

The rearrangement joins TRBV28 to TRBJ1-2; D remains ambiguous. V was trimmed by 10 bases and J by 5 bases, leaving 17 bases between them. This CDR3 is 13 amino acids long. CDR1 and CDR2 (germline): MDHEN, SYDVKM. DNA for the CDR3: TGTGCCACCGAAAAGTCAGATTATTATGGCTACACCTTC. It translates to CATEKSDYYGYTF.

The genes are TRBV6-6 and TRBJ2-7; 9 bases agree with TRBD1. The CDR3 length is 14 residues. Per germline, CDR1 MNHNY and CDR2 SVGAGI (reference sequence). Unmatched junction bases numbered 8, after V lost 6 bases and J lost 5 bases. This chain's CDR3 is CASSPGQGKDEQYF. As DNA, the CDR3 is TGTGCCAGCAGCCCCGGACAGGGGAAAGACGAGCAGTACTTC.

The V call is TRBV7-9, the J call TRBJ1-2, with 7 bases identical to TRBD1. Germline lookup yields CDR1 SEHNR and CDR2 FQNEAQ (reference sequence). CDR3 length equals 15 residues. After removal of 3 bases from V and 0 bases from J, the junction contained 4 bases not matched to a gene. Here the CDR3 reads CASSLTGITNYGYTF. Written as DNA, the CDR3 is TGTGCCAGCAGCTTGACAGGGATTACTAACTATGGCTACACCTTC.

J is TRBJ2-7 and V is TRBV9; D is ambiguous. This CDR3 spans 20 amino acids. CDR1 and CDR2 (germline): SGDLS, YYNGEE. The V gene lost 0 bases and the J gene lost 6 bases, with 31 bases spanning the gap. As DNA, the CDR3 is TGTGCCAGCAGCGTAGAGGGTTTGGACCCTCTAGGGCGAGGCAGGCCCGAGCAGTACTTC. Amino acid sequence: CASSVEGLDPLGRGRPEQYF.

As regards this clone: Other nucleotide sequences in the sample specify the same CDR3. This CDR3 is CASSQAGGQGTNTGELFF. In DNA form, the CDR3 reads TGCGCCAGCAGCCAAGCCGGCGGGCAGGGTACGAACACCGGGGAGCTGTTTTTT. The chain uses TRBV4-3 and TRBJ2-2; D could derive from TRBD1 or TRBD2 (5 bases each). Looked up from germline, CDR1 is LGHNA and CDR2 is YSLEER. V was clipped by 1 base and J by 0 bases, with 15 bases between them. The CDR3 extends over 18 amino acids.

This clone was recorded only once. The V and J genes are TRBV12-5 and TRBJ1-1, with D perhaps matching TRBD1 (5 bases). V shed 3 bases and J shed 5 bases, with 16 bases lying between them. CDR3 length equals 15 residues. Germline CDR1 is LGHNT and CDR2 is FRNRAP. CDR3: CASGFTFGQPTEAFF. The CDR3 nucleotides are TGTGCTAGTGGTTTCACTTTCGGACAACCAACTGAAGCTTTCTTT.

For the CDR3, the DNA is TGTGCCAGCAGCTTTTCAGGGACAGGGGTTACCGGGGAGCTGTTTTTT. Translating gives CASSFSGTGVTGELFF. The chain joins TRBV5-6 to TRBJ2-2; 10 bases fit TRBD1. The CDR3 runs to 16 residues. Germline lookup yields CDR1 SGHDT and CDR2 YYEEEE. With V trimmed by 2 bases and J by 5 bases, 6 bases remained unmatched.

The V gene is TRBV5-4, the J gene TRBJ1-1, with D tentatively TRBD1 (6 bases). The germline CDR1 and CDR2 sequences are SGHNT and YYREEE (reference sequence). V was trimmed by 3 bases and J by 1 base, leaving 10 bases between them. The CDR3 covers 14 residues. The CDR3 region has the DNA TGTGCCAGCAGCTGGGGACAAAGGAACACTGAAGCTTTCTTT. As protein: CASSWGQRNTEAFF.

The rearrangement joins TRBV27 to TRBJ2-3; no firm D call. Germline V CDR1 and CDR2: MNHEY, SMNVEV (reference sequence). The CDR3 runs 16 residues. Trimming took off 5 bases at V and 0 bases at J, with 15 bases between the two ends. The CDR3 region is CASSPSDGNSTDTQYF. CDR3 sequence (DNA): TGTGCCAGCAGTCCTTCGGACGGCAATAGCACAGATACGCAGTATTTT.

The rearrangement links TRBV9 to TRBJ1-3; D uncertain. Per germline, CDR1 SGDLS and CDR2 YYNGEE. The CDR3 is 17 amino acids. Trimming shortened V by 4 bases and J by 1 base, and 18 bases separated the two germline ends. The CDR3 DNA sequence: TGTGCCAGCAGCCCTAGCCCTGACAAGACTTCTGGAAACACCATATATTTT. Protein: CASSPSPDKTSGNTIYF.

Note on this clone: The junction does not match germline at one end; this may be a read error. The CDR3 sequence is CASSLAASRDTQYF. Written as DNA, the CDR3 is TGTGCCAGCAGCTTGGCTGCTAGCAGAGATACGCAGTATTTT. The V call is TRBV5-6, the J call TRBJ2-3, with D possibly being TRBD2 (5 bases). This CDR3 has 14 amino acids. Looked up from germline, CDR1 is SGHDT and CDR2 is YYEEEE. Combining the CDR3 with reference TRBV5-6 and TRBJ2-3 gives the whole variable domain DAGVTQSPTHLIKTRGQQVTLRCSPKSGHDTVSWYQQALGQGPQFIFQYYEEEERQRGNFPDRFSGHQFPNYSSELNVNALLLGDSALYLCASSLAASRDTQYFGPGTRLTVL.

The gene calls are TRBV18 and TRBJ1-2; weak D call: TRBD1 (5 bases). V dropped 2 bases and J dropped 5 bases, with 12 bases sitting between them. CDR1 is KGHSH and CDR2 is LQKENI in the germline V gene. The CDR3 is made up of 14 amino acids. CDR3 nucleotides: TGTGCCAGCTCACCATCCGGGACGGGATATGGCTACACCTTC. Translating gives CASSPSGTGYGYTF.

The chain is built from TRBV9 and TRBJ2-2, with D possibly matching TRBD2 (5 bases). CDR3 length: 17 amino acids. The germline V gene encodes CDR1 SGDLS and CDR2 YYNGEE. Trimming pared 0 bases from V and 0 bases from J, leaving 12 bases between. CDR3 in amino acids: CASSVVRVGANTGELFF. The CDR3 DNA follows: TGTGCCAGCAGCGTAGTGAGGGTCGGTGCGAACACCGGGGAGCTGTTTTTT.

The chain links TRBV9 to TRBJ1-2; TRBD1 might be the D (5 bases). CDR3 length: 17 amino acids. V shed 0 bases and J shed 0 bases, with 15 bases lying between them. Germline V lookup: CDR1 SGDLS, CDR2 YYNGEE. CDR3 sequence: CASSVEARAHPNYGYTF. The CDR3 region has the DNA TGTGCCAGCAGCGTAGAAGCCAGGGCCCATCCTAACTATGGCTACACCTTC.

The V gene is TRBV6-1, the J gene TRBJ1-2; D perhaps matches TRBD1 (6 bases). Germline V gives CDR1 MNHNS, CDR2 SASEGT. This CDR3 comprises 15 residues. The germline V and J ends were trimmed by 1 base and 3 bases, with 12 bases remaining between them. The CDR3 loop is CASSEVAGADYGYTF. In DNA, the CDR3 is TGTGCCAGCAGTGAAGTAGCAGGGGCAGACTATGGCTACACCTTC.

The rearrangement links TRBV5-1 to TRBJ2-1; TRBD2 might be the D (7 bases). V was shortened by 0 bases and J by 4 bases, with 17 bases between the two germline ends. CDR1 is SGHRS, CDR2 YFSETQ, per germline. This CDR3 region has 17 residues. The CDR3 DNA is TGCGCCAGCAGCTTGGCCGGGCGCGGGGGACAATACAATGAGCAGTTCTTC. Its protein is CASSLAGRGGQYNEQFF.

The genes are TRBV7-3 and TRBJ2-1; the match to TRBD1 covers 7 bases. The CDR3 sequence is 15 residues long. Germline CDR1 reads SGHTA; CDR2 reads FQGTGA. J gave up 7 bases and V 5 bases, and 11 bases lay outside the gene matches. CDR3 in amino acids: CASSISRDSENEQFF. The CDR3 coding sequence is TGTGCCAGCAGCATATCCCGGGACAGCGAAAATGAGCAGTTCTTC.